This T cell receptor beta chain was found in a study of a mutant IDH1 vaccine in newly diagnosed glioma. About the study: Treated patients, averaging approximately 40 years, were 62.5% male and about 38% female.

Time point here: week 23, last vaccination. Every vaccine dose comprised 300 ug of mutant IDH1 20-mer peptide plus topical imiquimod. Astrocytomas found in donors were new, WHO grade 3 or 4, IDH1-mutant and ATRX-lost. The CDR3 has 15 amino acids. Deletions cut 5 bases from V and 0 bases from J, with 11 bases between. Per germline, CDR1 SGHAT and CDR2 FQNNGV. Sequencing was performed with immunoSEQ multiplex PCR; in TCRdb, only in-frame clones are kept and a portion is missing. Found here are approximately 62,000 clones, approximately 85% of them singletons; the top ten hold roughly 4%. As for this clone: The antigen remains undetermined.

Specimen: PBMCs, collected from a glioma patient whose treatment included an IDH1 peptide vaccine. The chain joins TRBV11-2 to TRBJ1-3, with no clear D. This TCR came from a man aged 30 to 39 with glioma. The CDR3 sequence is CASSTVTHSGNTIYF. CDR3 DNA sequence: TGTGCCAGCAGCACCGTAACTCACTCTGGAAACACCATATATTTT.